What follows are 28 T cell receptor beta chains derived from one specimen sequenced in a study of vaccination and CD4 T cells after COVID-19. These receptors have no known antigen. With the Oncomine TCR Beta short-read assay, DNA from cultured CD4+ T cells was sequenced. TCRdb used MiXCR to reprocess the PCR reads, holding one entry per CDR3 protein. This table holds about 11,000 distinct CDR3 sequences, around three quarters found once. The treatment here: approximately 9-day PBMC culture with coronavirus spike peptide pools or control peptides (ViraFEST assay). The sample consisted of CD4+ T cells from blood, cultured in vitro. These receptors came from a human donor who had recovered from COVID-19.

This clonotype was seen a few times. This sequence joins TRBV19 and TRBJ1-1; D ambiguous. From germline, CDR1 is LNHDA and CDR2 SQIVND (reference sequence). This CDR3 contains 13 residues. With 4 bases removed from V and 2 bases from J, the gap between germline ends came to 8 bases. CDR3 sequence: CASSTDGNTEAFF. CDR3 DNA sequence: TGTGCCAGTAGTACCGACGGAAACACTGAAGCTTTCTTT.

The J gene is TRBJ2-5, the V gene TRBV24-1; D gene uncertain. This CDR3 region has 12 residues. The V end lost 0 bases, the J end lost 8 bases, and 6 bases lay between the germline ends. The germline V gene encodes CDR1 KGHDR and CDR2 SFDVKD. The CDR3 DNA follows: TGTGCCACCAGTGATTTGAGGAATACCCAGTACTTC. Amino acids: CATSDLRNTQYF.

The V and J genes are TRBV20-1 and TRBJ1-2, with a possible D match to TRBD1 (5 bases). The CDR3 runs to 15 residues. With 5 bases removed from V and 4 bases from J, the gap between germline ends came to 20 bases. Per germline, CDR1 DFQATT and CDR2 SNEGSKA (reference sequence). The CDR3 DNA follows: TGCAGTGCTTGGGACCGTGCCGCTGGGGTCTATGGCTACACCTTC. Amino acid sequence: CSAWDRAAGVYGYTF.

CDR3 in amino acids: CASSFPYRVMNTEAFF. DNA for the CDR3: TGTGCCAGCAGTTTCCCGTACAGGGTTATGAACACTGAAGCTTTCTTT. The chain couples TRBV6-2 or TRBV6-3 to TRBJ1-1; a weak D match, TRBD1 (6 bases). Trimming stripped 4 bases from V and 0 bases from J, with 15 bases between. Germline V gene sequence: CDR1 MNHEY, CDR2 SVGEGT. The CDR3 is 16 amino acids.

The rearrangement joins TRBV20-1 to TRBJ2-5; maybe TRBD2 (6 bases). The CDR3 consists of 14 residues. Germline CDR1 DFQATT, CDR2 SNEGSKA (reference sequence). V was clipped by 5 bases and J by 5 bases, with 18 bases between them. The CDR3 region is CSAPRRAQVETQYF. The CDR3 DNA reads TGCAGTGCTCCCCGGAGGGCCCAAGTGGAGACCCAGTACTTC.

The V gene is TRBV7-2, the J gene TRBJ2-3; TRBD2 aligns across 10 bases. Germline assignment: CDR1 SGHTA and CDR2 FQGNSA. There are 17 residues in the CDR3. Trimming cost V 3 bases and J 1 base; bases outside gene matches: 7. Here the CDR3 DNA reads TGTGCCAGCAGCTTCCGGAGAAGCGGGAGGGGCACAGATACGCAGTATTTT. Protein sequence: CASSFRRSGRGTDTQYF.

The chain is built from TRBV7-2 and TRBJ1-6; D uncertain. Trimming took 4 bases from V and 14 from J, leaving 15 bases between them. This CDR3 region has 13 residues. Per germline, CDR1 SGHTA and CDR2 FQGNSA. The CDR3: CASSSDTPQALHF. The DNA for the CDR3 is TGTGCCAGCAGCTCAGACACGCCTCAGGCCCTCCACTTT.

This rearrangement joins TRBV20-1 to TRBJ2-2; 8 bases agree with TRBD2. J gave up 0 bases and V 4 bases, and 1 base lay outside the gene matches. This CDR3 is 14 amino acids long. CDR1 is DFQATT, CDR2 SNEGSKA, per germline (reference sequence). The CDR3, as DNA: TGCAGTGCTAAGCGGGAGACGAACACCGGGGAGCTGTTTTTT. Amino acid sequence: CSAKRETNTGELFF.

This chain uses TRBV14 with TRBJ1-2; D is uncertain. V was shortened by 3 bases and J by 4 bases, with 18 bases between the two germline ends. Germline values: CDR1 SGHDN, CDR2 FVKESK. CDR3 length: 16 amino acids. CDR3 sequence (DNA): TGTGCCAGCAGCCATTCCCCTTATAGAGAACCCTATGGCTACACCTTC. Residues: CASSHSPYREPYGYTF.

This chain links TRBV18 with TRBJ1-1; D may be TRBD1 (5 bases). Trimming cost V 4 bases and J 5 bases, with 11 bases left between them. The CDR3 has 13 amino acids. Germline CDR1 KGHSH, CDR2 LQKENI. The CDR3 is CASSRSEGTEAFF. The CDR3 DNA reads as TGTGCCAGCTCACGATCGGAGGGGACTGAAGCTTTCTTT.

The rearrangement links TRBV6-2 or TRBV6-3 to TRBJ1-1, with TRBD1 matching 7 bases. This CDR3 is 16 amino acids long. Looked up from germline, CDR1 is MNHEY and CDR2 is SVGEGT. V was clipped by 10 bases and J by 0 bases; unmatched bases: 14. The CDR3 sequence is CATKEYGDRLNTEAFF. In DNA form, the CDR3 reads TGTGCCACCAAAGAATACGGGGACAGACTGAACACTGAAGCTTTCTTT.

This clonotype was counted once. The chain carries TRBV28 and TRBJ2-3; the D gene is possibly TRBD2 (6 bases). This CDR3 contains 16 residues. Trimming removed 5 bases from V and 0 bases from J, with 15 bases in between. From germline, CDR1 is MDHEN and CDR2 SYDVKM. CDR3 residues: CASSLAGGESTDTQYF. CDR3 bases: TGTGCCAGCAGTCTCGCCGGGGGTGAAAGCACAGATACGCAGTATTTT.

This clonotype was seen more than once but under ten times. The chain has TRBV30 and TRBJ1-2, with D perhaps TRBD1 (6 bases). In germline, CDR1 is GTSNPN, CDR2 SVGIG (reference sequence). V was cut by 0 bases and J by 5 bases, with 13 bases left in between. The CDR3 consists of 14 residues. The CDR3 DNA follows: TGTGCCTGGAGTGTAAAGGGGGGAGGTTATGGCTACACCTTC. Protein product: CAWSVKGGGYGYTF.

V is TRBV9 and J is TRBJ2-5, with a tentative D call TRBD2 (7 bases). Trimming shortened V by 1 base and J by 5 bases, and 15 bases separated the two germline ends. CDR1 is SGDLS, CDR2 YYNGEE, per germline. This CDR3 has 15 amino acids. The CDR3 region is CASSVLGGARETQYF. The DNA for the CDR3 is TGTGCCAGCAGCGTACTAGGGGGGGCCCGGGAGACCCAGTACTTC.

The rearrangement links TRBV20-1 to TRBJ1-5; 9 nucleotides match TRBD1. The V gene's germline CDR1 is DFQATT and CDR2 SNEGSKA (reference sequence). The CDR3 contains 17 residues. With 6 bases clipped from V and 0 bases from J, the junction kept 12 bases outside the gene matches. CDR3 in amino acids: CSAARPGQGYSNQPQHF. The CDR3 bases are TGCAGTGCCGCCCGACCCGGACAGGGGTATAGCAATCAGCCCCAGCATTTT.

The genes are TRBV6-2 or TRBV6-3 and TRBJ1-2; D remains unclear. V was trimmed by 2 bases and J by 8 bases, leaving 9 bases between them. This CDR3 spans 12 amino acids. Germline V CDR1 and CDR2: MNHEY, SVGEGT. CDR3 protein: CASSYLSGGYTF. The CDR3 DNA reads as TGTGCCAGCAGTTACCTCAGTGGCGGCTACACCTTC.

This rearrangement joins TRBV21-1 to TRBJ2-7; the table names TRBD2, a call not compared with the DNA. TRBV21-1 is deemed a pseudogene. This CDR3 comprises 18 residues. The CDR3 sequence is CASSKYGTSGRSSYEQYF. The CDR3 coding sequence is TGTGCCAGCAGCAAATACGGGACTAGCGGAAGAAGCTCCTACGAGCAGTACTTC.

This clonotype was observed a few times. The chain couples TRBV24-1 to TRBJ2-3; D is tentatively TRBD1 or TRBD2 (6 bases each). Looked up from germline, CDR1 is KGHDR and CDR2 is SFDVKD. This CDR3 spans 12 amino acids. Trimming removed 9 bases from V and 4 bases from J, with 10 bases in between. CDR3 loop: CATAGGADTQYF. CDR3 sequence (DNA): TGTGCCACCGCCGGGGGCGCAGATACGCAGTATTTT.

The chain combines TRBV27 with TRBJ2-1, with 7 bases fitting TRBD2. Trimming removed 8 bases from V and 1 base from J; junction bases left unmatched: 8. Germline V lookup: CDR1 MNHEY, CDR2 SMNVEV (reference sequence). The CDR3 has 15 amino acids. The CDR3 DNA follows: TGTGCCAGCGGCCGTCCCGGGAGGTCCTACAATGAGCAGTTCTTC. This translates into CASGRPGRSYNEQFF.

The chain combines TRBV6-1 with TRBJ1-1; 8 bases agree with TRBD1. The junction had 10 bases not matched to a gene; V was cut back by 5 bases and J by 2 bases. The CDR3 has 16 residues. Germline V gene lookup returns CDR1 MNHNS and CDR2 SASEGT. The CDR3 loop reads CASSRGQGWGNTEAFF. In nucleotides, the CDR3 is TGTGCCAGCAGTCGCGGACAGGGATGGGGAAACACTGAAGCTTTCTTT.

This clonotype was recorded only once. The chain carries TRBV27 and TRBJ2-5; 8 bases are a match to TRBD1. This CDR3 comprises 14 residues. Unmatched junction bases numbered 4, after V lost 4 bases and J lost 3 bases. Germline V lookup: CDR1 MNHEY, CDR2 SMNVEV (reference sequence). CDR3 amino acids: CASSSWTGKETQYF. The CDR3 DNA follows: TGTGCCAGCAGTTCCTGGACAGGGAAAGAGACCCAGTACTTC.

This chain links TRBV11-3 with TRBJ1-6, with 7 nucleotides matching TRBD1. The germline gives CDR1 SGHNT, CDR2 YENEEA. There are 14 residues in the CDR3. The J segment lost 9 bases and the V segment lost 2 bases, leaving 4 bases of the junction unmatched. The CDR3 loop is CASSLNRGPSPLHF. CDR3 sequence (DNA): TGTGCCAGCAGCTTAAACAGGGGCCCTTCACCCCTCCACTTT.

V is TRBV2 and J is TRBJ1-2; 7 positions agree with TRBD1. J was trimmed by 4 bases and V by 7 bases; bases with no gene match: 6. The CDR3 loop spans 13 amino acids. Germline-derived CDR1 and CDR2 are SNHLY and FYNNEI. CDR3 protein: CASTEDRFYGYTF. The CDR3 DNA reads TGTGCCAGCACAGAGGACAGGTTCTATGGCTACACCTTC.

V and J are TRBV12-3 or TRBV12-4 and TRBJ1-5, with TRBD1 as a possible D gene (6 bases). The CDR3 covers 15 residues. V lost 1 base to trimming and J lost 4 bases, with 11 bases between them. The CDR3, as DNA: TGTGCCAGCAGTTTAGGGCAGGGGATTAATCAGCCCCAGCATTTT. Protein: CASSLGQGINQPQHF.

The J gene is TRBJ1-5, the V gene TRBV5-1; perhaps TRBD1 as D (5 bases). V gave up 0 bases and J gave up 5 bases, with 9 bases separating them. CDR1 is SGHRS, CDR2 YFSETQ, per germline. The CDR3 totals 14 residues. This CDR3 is CASSLEVGDQPQHF. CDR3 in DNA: TGCGCCAGCAGCTTGGAGGTGGGGGATCAGCCCCAGCATTTT.

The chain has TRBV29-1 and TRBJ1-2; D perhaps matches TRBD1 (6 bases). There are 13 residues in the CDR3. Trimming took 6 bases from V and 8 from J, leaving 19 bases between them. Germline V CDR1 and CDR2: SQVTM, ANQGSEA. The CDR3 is CSVHRDPSGGYTF. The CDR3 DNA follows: TGCAGCGTCCACAGGGATCCTTCGGGCGGCTACACCTTC.

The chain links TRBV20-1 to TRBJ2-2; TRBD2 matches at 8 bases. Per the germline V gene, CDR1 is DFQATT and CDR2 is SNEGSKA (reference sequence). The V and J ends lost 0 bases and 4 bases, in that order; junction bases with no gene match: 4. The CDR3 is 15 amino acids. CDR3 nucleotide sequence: TGCAGTGCTAGAGATGCTGCGGGAGGCACCGGGGAGCTGTTTTTT. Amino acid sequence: CSARDAAGGTGELFF.

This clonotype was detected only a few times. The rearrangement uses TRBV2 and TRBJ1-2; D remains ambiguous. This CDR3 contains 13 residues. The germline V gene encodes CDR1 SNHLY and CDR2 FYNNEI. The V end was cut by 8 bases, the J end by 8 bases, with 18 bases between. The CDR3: CASAPESGGGYTF. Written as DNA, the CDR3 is TGTGCCAGCGCTCCCGAGTCGGGCGGCGGCTACACCTTC.